This TCR beta chain was identified during a study of multiple sclerosis patients with progressive multifocal leukoencephalopathy. Time point reported: 6 to 7 months of natalizumab therapy. The germline V gene encodes CDR1 LNHDA and CDR2 SQIVND (reference sequence). The CDR3 spans 14 residues. TCRdb's table, derived via immunoSEQ multiplex PCR, lists solely in-frame clones and lacks some. The table includes around 30,000 clones, about nine tenths detected once. This specimen was PBMCs, taken from a patient treated with natalizumab. The receptor's source is a human donor with multiple sclerosis. This rearrangement joins TRBV19 to TRBJ2-5, with D possibly being TRBD2 (5 bases). Matching the DNA end better, TRBJ2-7 makes the J call doubtful. CDR3 bases: TGTGCCAGTAGTGCGTCCGGGGTTCCTAACGAGCAGTACTTC. This encodes CASSASGVPNEQYF.